Each of the 2 T cell receptor beta chains below was sequenced from the same sample in a study of T cells in Graves' hyperthyroidism and ophthalmopathy. Authors of the study amplified TCR beta CDR3 regions from RNA transcripts. HTBI primers were employed in a first-round RT-PCR of the TCR CDR3. TCRdb re-derived calls from the multiplex PCR reads in MiXCR, one entry per CDR3 protein. This sample yields some 550,000 distinct CDR3 sequences, of which less than 25% are seen a single time; 26% belongs to the top ten. Sequenced: blood. The receptor set was obtained from a man aged 18-30 years with Graves' hyperthyroidism.

This chain connects TRBV7-9 to TRBJ2-7; maybe TRBD1 (6 bases). The CDR3 covers 13 residues. Trimming shortened V by 3 bases and J by 3 bases, and 9 bases separated the two germline ends. Germline values: CDR1 SEHNR, CDR2 FQNEAQ (reference sequence). The CDR3 reads CASSFEGDYEQYF. The CDR3 DNA follows: TGTGCCAGCAGCTTCGAGGGGGACTACGAGCAGTACTTC.

This clonotype was observed at least ten times. The J gene is TRBJ2-5, the V gene TRBV29-1; D might be TRBD1 (5 bases). The CDR3 spans 15 residues. V was trimmed by 1 base and J by 4 bases, leaving 16 bases between them. Germline CDR1 and CDR2: SQVTM and ANQGSEA. The CDR3 nucleotides are TGCAGCGTTGAAGGCGGCGAAGGGGATTCAGAGACCCAGTACTTC. It translates to CSVEGGEGDSETQYF.